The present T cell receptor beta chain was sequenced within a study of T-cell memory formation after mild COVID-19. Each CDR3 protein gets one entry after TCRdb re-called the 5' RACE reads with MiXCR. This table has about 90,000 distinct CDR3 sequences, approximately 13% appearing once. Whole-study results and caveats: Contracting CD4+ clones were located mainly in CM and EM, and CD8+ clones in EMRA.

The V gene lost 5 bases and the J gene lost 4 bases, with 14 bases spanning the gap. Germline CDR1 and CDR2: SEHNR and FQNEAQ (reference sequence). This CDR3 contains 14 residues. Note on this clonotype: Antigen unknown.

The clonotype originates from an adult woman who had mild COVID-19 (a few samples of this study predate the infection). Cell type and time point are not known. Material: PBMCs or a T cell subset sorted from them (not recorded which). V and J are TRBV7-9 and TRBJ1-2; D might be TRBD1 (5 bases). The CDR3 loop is CASSGTGTGYGYTF. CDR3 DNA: TGTGCCAGCAGCGGAACCGGGACTGGCTATGGCTACACCTTC. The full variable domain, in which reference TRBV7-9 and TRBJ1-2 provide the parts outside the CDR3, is DTGVSQNPRHKITKRGQNVTFRCDPISEHNRLYWYRQTLGQGPEFLTYFQNEAQLEKSRLLSDRFSAERPKGSFSTLEIQRTEQGDSAMYLCASSGTGTGYGYTFGSGTRLTVV.